Listed below are T cell receptor beta chains from one sample, sequenced in a study of blood T cell repertoires in COVID-19. Method: immunoSEQ multiplex PCR; TCRdb's copy keeps in-frame clones and lacks some. The sample yields 25,000 to 30,000 clones, 72% seen once. The sequenced material came from peripheral blood. These receptors all stem from a boy younger than 10 with active or convalescent COVID-19. Both conserved end residues are part of each CDR3. Each record gives: V gene, J gene, D gene, clone size, CDR3 DNA, CDR3 protein. The D gene is left open where the match is weak. Some rows have no size entry. The others give once, few or many, or a class for an expanded clone.

TRBV9,TRBJ2-1,NA,NA,TGTGCCAGCACCCGCAGGGCCTCCTACAATGAGCAGTTCTTC,CASTRRASYNEQFF
TRBV2,TRBJ2-4,TRBD1,NA,TGTGCCAGCAGTGTCTCCGGGACAGGGGTCTTTTTAGCCAAAAACATTCAGTACTTC,CASSVSGTGVFLAKNIQYF
TRBV5-1,TRBJ2-5,TRBD2,NA,TGCGCCAGCAGCTTGGTCCTAGCGGGAGCAGAGACCCAGTACTTC,CASSLVLAGAETQYF
TRBV4-1,TRBJ1-5,NA,NA,TGCGCCAGCAGCCTTTCAGGGGGCAATCAGCCCCAGCATTTT,CASSLSGGNQPQHF
TRBV3-1/TRBV3-2,TRBJ1-2,NA,NA,TGTGCCAGCAGCCAAGGGCAGAGCGCTTATGGCTACACCTTC,CASSQGQSAYGYTF
TRBV29-1,TRBJ2-3,TRBD2,NA,TGCAGATCTAGCGGGACCACGCAAGCTAGCACAGATACGCAGTATTTT,CRSSGTTQASTDTQYF
TRBV7-9,TRBJ1-5,TRBD1,few,TGTGCCAGCAGCACCTCCGGGGACAGAAATCAGCCCCAGCATTTT,CASSTSGDRNQPQHF
TRBV28,TRBJ1-1,NA,once,TGTGCCAGCAGTTTAGGCGGGGACACTGAAGCTTTCTTT,CASSLGGDTEAFF
TRBV6-5,TRBJ2-5,TRBD1,medium-sized,TGTGCCAGCCGGACAGGGTCCGGGCAAGAGACCCAGTACTTC,CASRTGSGQETQYF
TRBV6-5,TRBJ2-1,NA,once,TGTGCCAGCAATCGAGGCAGGGCATACAATGAGCAGTTCTTC,CASNRGRAYNEQFF
TRBV27,TRBJ2-2,TRBD1,once,TGTGCCAGCAGTTCGGGACAGGCTTTCGGGGAGCTGTTTTTT,CASSSGQAFGELFF
TRBV7-3,TRBJ2-2,NA,NA,TGTGCCAGCAGCTTAATCACAGGGATGAACACCGGGGAGCTGTTTTTT,CASSLITGMNTGELFF
TRBV19,TRBJ1-5,TRBD1,NA,TGTGCCAGTAGTCCCTCGGGACAGCTTAATCAGCCCCAGCATTTT,CASSPSGQLNQPQHF
TRBV4-1,TRBJ2-7,NA,NA,TGCGCCAGCAGCCAAGTGTTCACGAAGCGGACCTCCTACGAGCAGTACTTC,CASSQVFTKRTSYEQYF
TRBV5-1,TRBJ2-6,NA,few,TGCGCCAGCAGCCAGGGTCCTGGAAGTGGGGCCAACGTCCTGACTTTC,CASSQGPGSGANVLTF
TRBV5-1,TRBJ1-1,TRBD1,NA,TGCGCCAGCAGCGTGACAGGGGAGAGGACTGAAGCTTTCTTT,CASSVTGERTEAFF